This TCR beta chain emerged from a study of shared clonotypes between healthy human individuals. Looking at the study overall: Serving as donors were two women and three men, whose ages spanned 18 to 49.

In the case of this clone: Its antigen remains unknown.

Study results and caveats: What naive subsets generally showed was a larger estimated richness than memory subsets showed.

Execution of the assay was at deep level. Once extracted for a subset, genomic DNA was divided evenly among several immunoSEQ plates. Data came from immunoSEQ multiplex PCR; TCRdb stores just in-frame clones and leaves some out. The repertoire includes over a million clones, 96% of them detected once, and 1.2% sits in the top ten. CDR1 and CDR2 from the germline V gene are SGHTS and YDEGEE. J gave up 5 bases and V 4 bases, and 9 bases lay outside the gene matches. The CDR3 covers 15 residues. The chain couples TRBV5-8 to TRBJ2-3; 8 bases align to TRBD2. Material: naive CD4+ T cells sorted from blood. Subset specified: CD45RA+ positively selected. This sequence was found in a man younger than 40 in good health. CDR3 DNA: TGTGCCAGCAGCGGTCCGGGACTAGGGGTAGATACGCAGTATTTT. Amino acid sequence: CASSGPGLGVDTQYF.